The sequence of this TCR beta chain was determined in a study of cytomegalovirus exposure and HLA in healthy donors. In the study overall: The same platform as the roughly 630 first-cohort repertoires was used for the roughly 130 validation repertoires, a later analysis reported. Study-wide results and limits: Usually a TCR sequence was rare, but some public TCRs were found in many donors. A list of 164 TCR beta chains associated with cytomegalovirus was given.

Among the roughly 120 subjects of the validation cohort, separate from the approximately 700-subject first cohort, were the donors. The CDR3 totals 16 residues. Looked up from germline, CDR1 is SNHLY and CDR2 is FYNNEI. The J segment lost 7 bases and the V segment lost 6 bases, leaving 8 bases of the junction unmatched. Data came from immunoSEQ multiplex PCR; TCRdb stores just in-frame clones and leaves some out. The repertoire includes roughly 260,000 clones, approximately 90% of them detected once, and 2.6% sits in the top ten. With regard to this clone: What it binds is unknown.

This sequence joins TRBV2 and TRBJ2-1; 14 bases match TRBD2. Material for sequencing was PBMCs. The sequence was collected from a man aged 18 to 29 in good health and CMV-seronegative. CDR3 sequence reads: CASSSRLAGGYNEQFF. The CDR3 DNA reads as TGTGCCAGCAGCTCCAGACTAGCGGGGGGGTATAATGAGCAGTTCTTC.